The 19 T cell receptor beta chains given below trace back to one sample, sequenced in a study of neurological immune-mediated disorders (dated 2019 in TCRdb). Library prep was done by 5' RACE. The reads were generated on an Illumina HiSeq 2500. Starting from the raw public reads, TCRdb applied fastp trimming at Q25, assembled clones with MiXCR and retained in-frame beta chains. Duplicate CDR3 protein sequences are folded into a single record with the most common DNA and genes. Within this sample are tens of thousands of distinct CDR3 sequences, with about 5.2% of them counted one time only. Of the sample, 2% to 2.5% is held by the ten largest clones. The sequenced material came from PBMCs. The receptors stem from a woman in her 30s with multiple sclerosis.

This clonotype occurred many times. A junction end diverges from the germline sequence, so it may reflect a read error. This rearrangement joins TRBV9 to TRBJ1-1, with D perhaps TRBD1 (5 bases). Germline CDR1 SGDLS, CDR2 YYNGEE. This CDR3 has 13 residues. CDR3 coding DNA: TGTGCCAGCAGCGTAGCTGGGACGGGGACCGTTTTTTTT. Amino acid sequence: CASSVAGTGTVFF.

This clonotype was picked up many times. The chain has TRBV7-2 and TRBJ2-5; D ambiguous. The CDR3 covers 16 residues. Deletions cut 2 bases from V and 4 bases from J, with 17 bases between. CDR1 and CDR2 from the germline V gene are SGHTA and FQGNSA. The CDR3 loop reads CASSLLGSRAGETQYF. The CDR3 nucleotides are TGTGCCAGCAGCTTATTGGGCAGCCGGGCTGGAGAGACCCAGTACTTC.

In its sample, this clonotype was seen a few times. The chain uses TRBV7-9 and TRBJ2-5; 9 bases map to TRBD1. This CDR3 comprises 15 residues. Germline CDR1 SEHNR, CDR2 FQNEAQ (reference sequence). V lost 4 bases and J lost 1; bases outside the gene matches: 4. The CDR3 DNA follows: TGTGCCAGCAGCTCGGACAGGGGCTCCCAAGAGACCCAGTACTTC. This gives the protein CASSSDRGSQETQYF. Complete variable domain (other parts from reference TRBV7-9 and TRBJ2-5): DTGVSQNPRHKITKRGQNVTFRCDPISEHNRLYWYRQTLGQGPEFLTYFQNEAQLEKSRLLSDRFSAERPKGSFSTLEIQRTEQGDSAMYLCASSSDRGSQETQYFGPGTRLLVL.

This clonotype was found once. This sequence may be a read error, since a much larger clone differs from it by one base. This rearrangement joins TRBV5-1 to TRBJ2-3; TRBD1 is a possible D gene (5 bases). Germline V gives CDR1 SGHRS, CDR2 YFSETQ. The CDR3 runs 14 residues. The CDR3 nucleotides read TGCGCCAGCAGCTTGGAAGGGGAACCAGATAAGCAGTATTTT. Encoded protein: CASSLEGEPDKQYF.

In the case of this clonotype: A single base separates this from a much larger clone, so it may be a read error. The rearrangement joins TRBV10-3 to TRBJ2-3; tentatively, D is TRBD2 (5 bases). Germline V gives CDR1 ENHRY, CDR2 SYGVKD. Deletions cut 4 bases from V and 0 bases from J, with 14 bases between. This CDR3 contains 16 residues. The CDR3, as DNA: TGTGCCATCAGTGGGTCGTTCGGGGAGAGCACAGATACGCAGTATTTT. Translating gives CAISGSFGESTDTQYF.

V is TRBV27 and J is TRBJ1-2; no clear D. CDR1 and CDR2 (germline): MNHEY, SMNVEV (reference sequence). Trimming removed 5 bases at V and 5 bases at J, with 12 bases between. The CDR3 extends over 13 amino acids. The CDR3 protein is CASSPRGGYGYTF. In DNA, the CDR3 is TGTGCCAGCAGTCCCCGGGGAGGTTATGGCTACACCTTC.

This clonotype has at least ten counts. The V and J genes are TRBV29-1 and TRBJ2-5, with D perhaps given as TRBD1 or TRBD2 (5 bases each). CDR1 and CDR2 (germline): SQVTM, ANQGSEA. This CDR3 is built from 13 residues. Trimming took off 3 bases at V and 3 bases at J, with 11 bases between the two ends. The CDR3 nucleotides read TGCAGCGTTGAGGGACCGCGAAAAGAGACCCAGTACTTC. Translated: CSVEGPRKETQYF.

This clonotype was counted ten times or more. V and J are TRBV12-3 or TRBV12-4 and TRBJ2-2; D gene uncertain. Deletions cut 3 bases from V and 3 bases from J, with 8 bases between. This CDR3 spans 14 amino acids. The CDR3 protein is CASSFVPDTGELFF. DNA of the CDR3: TGTGCCAGCAGTTTTGTGCCGGACACCGGGGAGCTGTTTTTT.

This clonotype came up many times. The chain employs TRBV20-1 and TRBJ2-5, with 11 bases identical to TRBD2. The CDR3 is 15 residues long. Trimming cost V 2 bases and J 5 bases; bases outside gene matches: 7. CDR1 and CDR2 from the germline V gene are DFQATT and SNEGSKA (reference sequence). This CDR3 is CSARKTSGIGETQYF. The CDR3 nucleotides are TGCAGTGCTAGAAAGACTAGCGGGATAGGGGAGACCCAGTACTTC.

At least ten counts were recorded for this clonotype. The chain uses TRBV5-1 and TRBJ2-2; D remains unclear. CDR1 and CDR2 from the germline V gene are SGHRS and YFSETQ. The CDR3 covers 14 residues. V shed 4 bases and J shed 4 bases, with 11 bases lying between them. CDR3 loop: CASSARNPTGELFF. CDR3 nucleotide sequence: TGCGCCAGCAGCGCCCGTAATCCCACCGGGGAGCTGTTTTTT.

This clonotype was seen only a few times. V usage is TRBV28 and J usage is TRBJ2-7, with TRBD2 matching 14 bases. CDR3 length equals 15 residues. With 8 bases clipped from V and 4 bases from J, the junction kept 7 bases outside the gene matches. Germline V lookup: CDR1 MDHEN, CDR2 SYDVKM. This chain's CDR3 is CASFGTSGRGYEQYF. CDR3 coding DNA: TGTGCCAGCTTCGGGACTAGCGGGAGAGGATACGAGCAGTACTTC.

This clonotype was detected ten times or more. The CDR3 loop reads CAISSGDTQYF. The CDR3 region has the DNA TGTGCCATCAGCTCAGGAGATACGCAGTATTTT. The V gene is TRBV10-3, the J gene TRBJ2-3; D remains unclear. CDR3 length equals 11 residues. Trimming took 6 bases from V and 5 from J, leaving 6 bases between them. Germline V gives CDR1 ENHRY, CDR2 SYGVKD.

This clonotype has more than one count but fewer than ten. The CDR3 DNA is TGTGCCAGCTCACGCCAAAACCTGGATACGCAGTATTTT. This encodes CASSRQNLDTQYF. V is TRBV18 and J is TRBJ2-3; D call uncertain. In germline, CDR1 is KGHSH, CDR2 LQKENI. Trimming took 4 bases from V and 6 from J, leaving 11 bases between them. The CDR3 length is 13 residues.

This clonotype was picked up many times. The V gene is TRBV5-1, the J gene TRBJ2-7; D perhaps matches TRBD2 (6 bases). This CDR3 has 15 residues. Looked up from germline, CDR1 is SGHRS and CDR2 is YFSETQ. V was trimmed by 1 base and J by 5 bases, leaving 16 bases between them. The CDR3 coding sequence is TGCGCCAGCAGCTTGTTCGTCGGGGGTACGGACGAGCAGTACTTC. It is translated as CASSLFVGGTDEQYF.

This clonotype was detected many times. The chain is built from TRBV4-1 and TRBJ2-7, with a weak D call TRBD1 (6 bases). V was clipped by 5 bases and J by 0 bases, with 14 bases between them. This CDR3 has 15 residues. Germline V CDR1 and CDR2: MGHRA, YSYEKL. CDR3 coding DNA: TGCGCCAGCAGCGACCACAGGGTTCGCTCCTACGAGCAGTACTTC. Translating it yields CASSDHRVRSYEQYF.

This clonotype was seen at least ten times. The chain uses TRBV5-1 and TRBJ2-7, with D perhaps matching TRBD2 (6 bases). Germline V gene data show CDR1 as SGHRS and CDR2 as YFSETQ. The CDR3 spans 14 residues. Trimming left V 0 bases short and J 2 bases short, with 9 bases between. The DNA of the CDR3 is TGCGCCAGCAGCTTGGCCGGGAGACCCTACGAGCAGTACTTC. Protein sequence: CASSLAGRPYEQYF.

This chain links TRBV3-1 with TRBJ2-5, with TRBD1 matching over 12 bases. The CDR3 totals 15 residues. Germline CDR1 is LGHDT and CDR2 is YNNKEL (reference sequence). V shed 4 bases and J 6 bases; nucleotides not matched to a gene: 6. CDR3 amino acids: CASSRGTGGIKTQYF. The CDR3 nucleotides read TGTGCCAGCAGCCGGGGGACAGGGGGCATAAAGACCCAGTACTTC.

This clonotype was seen repeatedly, ten times or more. This chain connects TRBV12-3 or TRBV12-4 to TRBJ1-6, with D possibly matching TRBD1 (5 bases). V lost 3 bases and J 8 bases, leaving 11 bases between the germline ends. The length of the CDR3 is 14 residues. The CDR3 loop reads CASSLGRGHSPLHF. The CDR3 DNA follows: TGTGCCAGCAGTTTGGGGAGGGGTCATTCACCCCTCCACTTT.

The V gene is TRBV27, the J gene TRBJ2-6; D uncertain. The V and J ends lost 3 bases and 3 bases respectively, with 3 bases between them. Germline-derived CDR1 and CDR2 are MNHEY and SMNVEV (reference sequence). The CDR3 consists of 13 residues. The CDR3 here is CASSFGGANVLTF. The CDR3 DNA follows: TGTGCCAGCAGTTTCGGTGGGGCCAACGTCCTGACTTTC.